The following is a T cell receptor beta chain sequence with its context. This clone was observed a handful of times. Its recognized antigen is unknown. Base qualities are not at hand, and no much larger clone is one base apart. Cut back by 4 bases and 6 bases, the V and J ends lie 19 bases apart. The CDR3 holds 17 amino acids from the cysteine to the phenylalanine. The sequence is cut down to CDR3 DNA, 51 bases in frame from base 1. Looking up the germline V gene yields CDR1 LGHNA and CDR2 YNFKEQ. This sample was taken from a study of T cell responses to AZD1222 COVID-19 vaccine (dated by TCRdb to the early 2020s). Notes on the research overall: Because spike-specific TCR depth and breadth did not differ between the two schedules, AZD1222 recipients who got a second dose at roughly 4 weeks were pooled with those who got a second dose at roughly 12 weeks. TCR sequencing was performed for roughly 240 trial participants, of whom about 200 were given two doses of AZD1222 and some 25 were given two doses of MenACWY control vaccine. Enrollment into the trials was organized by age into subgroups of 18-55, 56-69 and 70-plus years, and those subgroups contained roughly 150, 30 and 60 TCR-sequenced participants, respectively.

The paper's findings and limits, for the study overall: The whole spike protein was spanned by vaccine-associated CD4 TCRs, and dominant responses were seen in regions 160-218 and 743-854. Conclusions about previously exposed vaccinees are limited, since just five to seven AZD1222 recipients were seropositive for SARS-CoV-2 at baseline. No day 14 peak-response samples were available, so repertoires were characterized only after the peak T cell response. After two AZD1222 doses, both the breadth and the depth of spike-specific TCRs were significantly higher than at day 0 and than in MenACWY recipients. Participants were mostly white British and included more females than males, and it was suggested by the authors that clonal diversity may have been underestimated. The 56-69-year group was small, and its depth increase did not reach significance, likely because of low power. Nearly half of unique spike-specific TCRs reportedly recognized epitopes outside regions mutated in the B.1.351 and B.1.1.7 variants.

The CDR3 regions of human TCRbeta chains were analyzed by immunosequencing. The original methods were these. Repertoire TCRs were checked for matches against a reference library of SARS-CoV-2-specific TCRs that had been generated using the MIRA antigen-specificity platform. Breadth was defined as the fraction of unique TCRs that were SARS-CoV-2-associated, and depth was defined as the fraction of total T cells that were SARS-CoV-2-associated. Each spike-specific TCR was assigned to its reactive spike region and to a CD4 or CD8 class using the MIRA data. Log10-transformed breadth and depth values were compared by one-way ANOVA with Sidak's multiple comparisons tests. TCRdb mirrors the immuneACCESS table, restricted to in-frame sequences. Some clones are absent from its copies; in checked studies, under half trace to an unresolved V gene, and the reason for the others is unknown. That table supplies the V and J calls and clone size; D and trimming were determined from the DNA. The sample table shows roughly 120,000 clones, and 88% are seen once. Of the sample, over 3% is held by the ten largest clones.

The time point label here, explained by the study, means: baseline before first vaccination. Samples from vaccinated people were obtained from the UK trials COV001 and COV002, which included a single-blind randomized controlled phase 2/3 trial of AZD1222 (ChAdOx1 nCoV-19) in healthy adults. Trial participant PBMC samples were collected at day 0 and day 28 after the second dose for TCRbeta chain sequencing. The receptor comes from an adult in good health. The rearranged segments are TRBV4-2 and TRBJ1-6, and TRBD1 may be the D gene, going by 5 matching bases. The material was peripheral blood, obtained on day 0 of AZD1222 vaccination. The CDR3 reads CASSPRQLGQGNSPLHF. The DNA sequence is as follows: TGTGCCAGCAGCCCCCGGCAGCTTGGCCAGGGTAATTCACCCCTCCACTTT.